This T cell receptor (beta chain) is from a study of T cells after yellow fever vaccination. V shed 4 bases and J shed 0 bases, with 19 bases lying between them. The CDR3 totals 17 residues. Overall study results and limits: Clonotype sharing between CD4 and CD8 compartments was small. Repertoires obtained by FACS sorting could include abundant clonotypes that entered as contaminants from the bulk population. Researchers report a weaker secondary response that nonetheless peaked faster, day 5 versus 15. Re-detected after boosting: most primary clones, 96% of CD4 and about 85% of CD8.

From the 5' RACE reads, TCRdb called clonotypes with MiXCR, one entry per CDR3 protein. The sample includes over 45,000 distinct CDR3 sequences, around 7% of them seen just once. This clonotype was picked up many times. Its antigen remains unidentified. The material was CD8+ T cells sorted from PBMCs, obtained on the day of the first yellow fever vaccination. The chain is built from TRBV12-3 or TRBV12-4 and TRBJ2-7, with D possibly TRBD1 on 6 matching bases. The source of this sequence is a man younger than 35 who received the YFV17D yellow fever vaccine. The CDR3 is CASSSYLQGWSSYEQYF. Written as DNA, the CDR3 is TGTGCCAGCAGTTCCTACCTACAGGGTTGGAGCTCCTACGAGCAGTACTTC.